One sample yielded the 16 T cell receptor beta chains listed below, sequenced in a study of cytomegalovirus exposure and HLA in healthy donors. The PCR ran on 60 Vbeta and 13 Jbeta primers. Produced via immunoSEQ multiplex PCR; TCRdb's table is partial and in-frame only. The sample lists around 110,000 clones, 70% to 80% occurring once. Material for sequencing was PBMCs. These receptors all stem from a woman between 18 and 29 years old in good health and CMV-seropositive.

This clone was seen just once. The V call is TRBV7-9, the J call TRBJ2-3; no definite D call. Germline V CDR1 and CDR2: SEHNR, FQNEAQ (reference sequence). V lost 4 bases, J lost 5 bases, and 7 bases lay in between. The CDR3 runs 12 residues. The CDR3 spells CASSSLGDTQYF. The CDR3 DNA follows: TGTGCCAGCAGCTCGCTAGGAGATACGCAGTATTTT.

The chain combines TRBV2 with TRBJ2-5; 12 bases are shared with TRBD2. The CDR3 consists of 17 residues. J lost 7 bases, V lost 2 bases, and 11 bases had no gene match. CDR1 and CDR2 (germline): SNHLY, FYNNEI. The CDR3 is CASSERPSGRGFGTQYF. The CDR3 nucleotides read TGTGCCAGCAGTGAAAGGCCTAGCGGGAGGGGTTTCGGGACCCAGTACTTC.

The chain joins TRBV15 to TRBJ1-6; D ambiguous. Germline V CDR1 and CDR2: LNHNV, YYDKDF (reference sequence). The CDR3 extends over 14 amino acids. V lost 4 bases, J lost 7 bases, and 11 bases lay in between. CDR3 region: CATSIYRENSPLHF. The CDR3 DNA follows: TGTGCCACCAGCATTTACCGGGAGAATTCACCCCTCCACTTT.

This clone was seen only once. The gene calls are TRBV11-3 and TRBJ2-5, with 11 bases that match TRBD2. The CDR3 is 15 amino acids. The V gene's germline CDR1 is SGHNT and CDR2 YENEEA. After removal of 1 base from V and 5 bases from J, the junction contained 3 bases not matched to a gene. CDR3 nucleotide sequence: TGTGCCAGCAGCTTAGGACTAGCGGGACTGGAGACCCAGTACTTC. Translation gives CASSLGLAGLETQYF.

As regards this clone: The germline gene is not matched at one end of the junction; a read error may be the cause. This rearrangement joins TRBV7-8 to TRBJ1-1; the match to TRBD1 covers 7 bases. The CDR3 sequence is 14 residues long. CDR1 SGHVS and CDR2 FQNEAQ come from the germline V gene. In nucleotides, the CDR3 is TGTGCCAGCGGCTTGACAGGGAGGAACACTGAAGCTTTCTTT. Amino acids: CASGLTGRNTEAFF.

The CDR3 protein is CASSRAVGGVSYEQYF. Here the CDR3 DNA reads TGTGCCAGCAGCCGTGCGGTGGGGGGAGTTTCCTACGAGCAGTACTTC. The V and J genes are TRBV7-8 and TRBJ2-7; possible D gene TRBD2, 6 bases. V was pared by 5 bases and J by 1 base, with 18 bases between. The CDR3 totals 16 residues. Germline CDR1 reads SGHVS; CDR2 reads FQNEAQ.

The V call is TRBV10-3, the J call TRBJ2-5, with 9 bases lining up with TRBD1. Germline trimming cut 6 bases from V and 5 bases from J; bases unmatched to any gene: 10. The CDR3 runs 15 residues. Germline assignment: CDR1 ENHRY and CDR2 SYGVKD. The CDR3 loop is CAIRNGDRAEETQYF. In DNA form, the CDR3 reads TGTGCCATCAGGAACGGGGACAGGGCGGAGGAGACCCAGTACTTC.

The chain joins TRBV19 to TRBJ2-7; a possible D gene is TRBD2 (6 bases). V lost 3 bases and J lost 4, with 13 bases in between. The CDR3 spans 14 residues. Germline CDR1 is LNHDA and CDR2 is SQIVND (reference sequence). CDR3 DNA sequence: TGTGCCAGTAGTATTGTCGGGAGTAGGTACGAGCAGTACTTC. This encodes CASSIVGSRYEQYF.

V and J are TRBV19 and TRBJ1-2, with 8 bases fitting TRBD1. Germline CDR1 is LNHDA and CDR2 is SQIVND (reference sequence). Germline trimming cut 5 bases from V and 3 bases from J; bases unmatched to any gene: 8. This CDR3 is built from 15 residues. The CDR3 DNA reads TGTGCCAGTAGTGCCTTGACAGGGGACCACTATGGCTACACCTTC. Translated, it gives CASSALTGDHYGYTF.

The rearrangement links TRBV27 to TRBJ1-5; D ambiguous. Germline V gene lookup returns CDR1 MNHEY and CDR2 SMNVEV (reference sequence). Trimming stripped 6 bases from V and 5 bases from J, with 14 bases between. CDR3 size: 14 residues. CDR3 in amino acids: CASSPRPRYQPQHF. The CDR3 DNA is TGTGCCAGCAGCCCCCGCCCCCGGTATCAGCCCCAGCATTTT.

The chain uses TRBV15 and TRBJ2-1, with 14 bases identical to TRBD2. CDR3 length equals 16 residues. CDR1 is LNHNV, CDR2 YYDKDF, per germline (reference sequence). V gave up 3 bases and J gave up 8 bases; unmatched junction bases: 6. The CDR3 DNA reads TGTGCCACCAGCAGGCCGGGGGGACTAGCGGGAGATGAGCAGTTCTTC. This codes for CATSRPGGLAGDEQFF.

The chain links TRBV19 to TRBJ2-7; a possible D gene is TRBD1 (6 bases). This CDR3 spans 14 amino acids. V was cut by 3 bases and J by 6 bases, with 15 bases left in between. Germline loops: CDR1 LNHDA, CDR2 SQIVND (reference sequence). In DNA, the CDR3 is TGTGCCAGTAGTATTGGGGGCCAGATATCCGAGCAGTACTTC. Its translation is CASSIGGQISEQYF.

This clone was observed a single time. This chain joins TRBV7-9 and TRBJ1-3; 9 positions agree with TRBD1. V trimming: 4 bases; J trimming: 2 bases; junction bases outside the gene matches: 3. Germline loops: CDR1 SEHNR, CDR2 FQNEAQ (reference sequence). The CDR3 spans 15 residues. CDR3 sequence: CASSSGQGTGNTIYF. The CDR3, as DNA: TGTGCCAGCAGCTCCGGACAGGGGACTGGAAACACCATATATTTT.

The chain links TRBV6-5 to TRBJ1-5; perhaps TRBD1 as D (6 bases). Deletions cut 6 bases from V and 4 bases from J, with 13 bases between. The CDR3 extends over 14 amino acids. Germline CDR1 MNHEY, CDR2 SVGAGI. In DNA, the CDR3 is TGTGCCAGCAGAAGGGACAACACAAATCAGCCCCAGCATTTT. It translates to CASRRDNTNQPQHF.

The chain joins TRBV5-4 to TRBJ2-3, with 7 bases lining up with TRBD1. V dropped 3 bases and J dropped 4; count of bases not matched to a gene: 2. From germline, CDR1 is SGHNT and CDR2 YYREEE (reference sequence). This CDR3 has 13 residues. The CDR3: CASSSTGADTQYF. In nucleotides, the CDR3 is TGTGCCAGCAGCTCCACAGGGGCAGATACGCAGTATTTT.

The CDR3 DNA reads TGTGCCAGCAGTCTGCGGGGTAGCACTGAAGCTTTCTTT. This sequence encodes CASSLRGSTEAFF. The chain uses TRBV7-3 and TRBJ1-1; D not resolved. The CDR3 has 13 residues. Germline values: CDR1 SGHTA, CDR2 FQGTGA. The V and J ends lost 6 bases and 4 bases respectively, with 12 bases between them.